These 17 T cell receptor beta chains were all obtained from the same sample, sequenced in a study of blood T cell repertoires in COVID-19. Method: immunoSEQ multiplex PCR; TCRdb's copy keeps in-frame clones and lacks some. This table has over 110,000 clones, roughly 88% appearing once. The sample comprised peripheral blood. The receptors derive from a human donor in a cohort sampled during active COVID-19.

The chain uses TRBV5-1 and TRBJ2-3; 7 bases fit TRBD2. The CDR3 length is 18 residues. Germline V gene lookup returns CDR1 SGHRS and CDR2 YFSETQ. With 1 base clipped from V and 1 base from J, the junction kept 12 bases outside the gene matches. The CDR3 nucleotides are TGCGCCAGCAGCTTGAAGGCGCGGGACTACCTCGGCACAGATACGCAGTATTTT. This codes for CASSLKARDYLGTDTQYF.

V and J are TRBV4-1 and TRBJ1-4; D gene ambiguous. Germline-derived CDR1 and CDR2 are MGHRA and YSYEKL. Trimming took off 1 base at V and 0 bases at J, with 6 bases between the two ends. The CDR3 is 15 residues long. The CDR3 here is CASSQGTTTNEKLFF. The CDR3 DNA follows: TGCGCCAGCAGCCAAGGAACAACAACTAATGAAAAACTGTTTTTT.

This chain uses TRBV2 with TRBJ2-5; a possible D gene is TRBD2 (6 bases). Deletions cut 1 base from V and 7 bases from J, with 16 bases between. Germline V CDR1 and CDR2: SNHLY, FYNNEI. This CDR3 is built from 15 residues. The CDR3 DNA sequence: TGTGCCAGCAGTGAAGTCCCGGACTATCGATCGACCCAGTACTTC. Translation: CASSEVPDYRSTQYF.

The DNA of the CDR3 is TGTGCCACCAGCATCCCTTCCGGGGAGAGCTCTGGAAACACCATATATTTT. It codes for CATSIPSGESSGNTIYF. The chain joins TRBV15 to TRBJ1-3, with D unclear. With 4 bases removed from V and 0 bases from J, the gap between germline ends came to 16 bases. Germline-derived CDR1 and CDR2 are LNHNV and YYDKDF (reference sequence). CDR3 length: 17 amino acids.

This clone has a single count. The CDR3 DNA reads TGTGCCAGCAGTGATGACAGACCTTATAATTCACCCCTCCACTTT. Amino acid sequence: CASSDDRPYNSPLHF. The chain combines TRBV27 with TRBJ1-6, with D possibly being TRBD1 (5 bases). With 5 bases removed from V and 4 bases from J, the gap between germline ends came to 12 bases. The CDR3 length is 15 residues. The germline V gene has CDR1 MNHEY and CDR2 SMNVEV (reference sequence).

This chain connects TRBV6-2 or TRBV6-3 to TRBJ2-7; a possible D gene is TRBD1 (6 bases). The germline V and J ends were trimmed by 4 bases and 3 bases, with 16 bases remaining between them. This CDR3 is 15 amino acids long. Germline CDR1 is MNHEY and CDR2 is SVGEGT. CDR3 sequence reads: CASSFLPGAVYEQYF. Here the CDR3 DNA reads TGTGCCAGCAGTTTCCTACCAGGGGCAGTCTACGAGCAGTACTTC.

The J gene is TRBJ2-1, the V gene TRBV7-9, with D tentatively TRBD2 (7 bases). V shed 3 bases and J shed 8 bases, with 17 bases lying between them. Germline CDR1 reads SEHNR; CDR2 reads FQNEAQ (reference sequence). This CDR3 is built from 15 residues. The DNA for the CDR3 is TGTGCCAGCAGCTTGCGAGGGGGGGCCGTGGATGAGCAGTTCTTC. Translation gives CASSLRGGAVDEQFF. Full variable domain (missing parts from reference TRBV7-9 and TRBJ2-1): DTGVSQNPRHKITKRGQNVTFRCDPISEHNRLYWYRQTLGQGPEFLTYFQNEAQLEKSRLLSDRFSAERPKGSFSTLEIQRTEQGDSAMYLCASSLRGGAVDEQFFGPGTRLTVL.

The chain joins TRBV28 to TRBJ1-2; a weak D match, TRBD1 (6 bases). CDR3 size: 12 residues. The germline V gene has CDR1 MDHEN and CDR2 SYDVKM. The V end was cut by 8 bases, the J end by 5 bases, with 12 bases between. The CDR3 DNA reads TGTGCCAGCTGTAGGCAGGGGTATGGCTACACCTTC. Amino acid sequence: CASCRQGYGYTF.

The chain couples TRBV4-3 to TRBJ1-1; D is unclear. V was cut by 0 bases and J by 0 bases, with 14 bases left in between. Germline CDR1 reads LGHNA; CDR2 reads YSLEER. This CDR3 is built from 17 residues. CDR3 DNA sequence: TGCGCCAGCAGCCAAGAAGGCCTAGGTAGGTTGAACACTGAAGCTTTCTTT. This encodes CASSQEGLGRLNTEAFF.

This clone was picked up a small number of times. V usage is TRBV29-1 and J usage is TRBJ1-1; D is possibly TRBD1 (5 bases). The V and J ends lost 4 bases and 11 bases respectively, with 11 bases between them. The germline CDR1 and CDR2 sequences are SQVTM and ANQGSEA. The CDR3 totals 10 residues. The CDR3 region has the DNA TGCAGCGTTGGCCAGGGTGGGGCTTTCTTT. This translates into CSVGQGGAFF.

CDR3 in amino acids: CASSQVPGAEAFF. The CDR3 DNA reads TGCGCCAGCAGCCAAGTGCCAGGGGCAGAAGCTTTCTTT. The V call is TRBV4-1, the J call TRBJ1-1; D may be TRBD1 (6 bases). The germline V and J ends were trimmed by 1 base and 8 bases, with 11 bases remaining between them. The germline V gene encodes CDR1 MGHRA and CDR2 YSYEKL. CDR3 length: 13 amino acids.

The gene calls are TRBV29-1 and TRBJ2-3; TRBD2 aligns across 8 bases. The CDR3 runs to 14 residues. Germline V CDR1 and CDR2: SQVTM, ANQGSEA. V shed 4 bases and J 6 bases; nucleotides not matched to a gene: 9. CDR3 residues: CSVVSLAEGDTQYF. The CDR3 DNA reads TGCAGCGTTGTCTCACTAGCGGAGGGTGATACGCAGTATTTT.

The chain employs TRBV12-5 and TRBJ2-7; perhaps TRBD2 as D (6 bases). This CDR3 has 11 residues. Germline values: CDR1 LGHNT, CDR2 FRNRAP. V lost 2 bases and J lost 9, with 8 bases in between. CDR3 amino acids: CASGLRGMQYF. Written as DNA, the CDR3 is TGTGCTAGTGGTTTGCGGGGGATGCAGTACTTC.

This clone was counted a single time. One end of the junction fails to match germline, which may point to a read error. The genes are TRBV7-8 and TRBJ1-2, with 7 bases lining up with TRBD1. The CDR3 contains 17 residues. The germline CDR1 and CDR2 sequences are SGHVS and FQNEAQ. CDR3 region: CASSLGGGGTANCGYTF. CDR3 DNA: TGTGCCAGCAGCTTAGGTGGCGGGGGGACAGCTAACTGTGGCTACACCTTC. Together with reference TRBV7-8 and TRBJ1-2, the CDR3 gives the full variable domain: GAGVSQSPRYKVAKRGQDVALRCDPISGHVSLFWYQQALGQGPEFLTYFQNEAQLDKSGLPSDRFFAERPEGSVSTLKIQRTQQEDSAVYLCASSLGGGGTANCGYTFGSGTRLTVV.

The V call is TRBV27, the J call TRBJ1-2; a weak D match, TRBD1 (5 bases). The CDR3 consists of 13 residues. CDR1 and CDR2 from the germline V gene are MNHEY and SMNVEV (reference sequence). The ends were cut back, 5 bases at V and 4 bases at J, with 11 bases in the middle. The CDR3 spells CASSPRGIYGYTF. CDR3 nucleotide sequence: TGTGCCAGCAGTCCCCGGGGGATCTATGGCTACACCTTC.

The CDR3: CASSHAGTGVLNYGYTF. In DNA, the CDR3 is TGTGCCAGCTCACATGCAGGGACAGGAGTTTTGAACTATGGCTACACCTTC. The chain combines TRBV18 with TRBJ1-2; 8 bases fit TRBD1. The germline V gene has CDR1 KGHSH and CDR2 LQKENI. The CDR3 has 17 amino acids. The V gene end was trimmed by 4 bases and the J gene end by 2 bases; junction bases not matched to a gene: 12. Filled out from reference TRBV18 and TRBJ1-2, the complete variable domain reads NAGVMQNPRHLVRRRGQEARLRCSPMKGHSHVYWYRQLPEEGLKFMVYLQKENIIDESGMPKERFSAEFPKEGPSILRIQQVVRGDSAAYFCASSHAGTGVLNYGYTFGSGTRLTVV.

This clone appeared a few times. J is TRBJ1-3 and V is TRBV6-5; D perhaps matches TRBD1 (6 bases). Trimming removed 4 bases from V and 2 bases from J, with 12 bases in between. The CDR3 covers 15 residues. CDR1 and CDR2 (germline): MNHEY, SVGAGI. The CDR3 bases are TGTGCCAGCAGTTTGGACAGCTTTACTGGAAACACCATATATTTT. This translates into CASSLDSFTGNTIYF.